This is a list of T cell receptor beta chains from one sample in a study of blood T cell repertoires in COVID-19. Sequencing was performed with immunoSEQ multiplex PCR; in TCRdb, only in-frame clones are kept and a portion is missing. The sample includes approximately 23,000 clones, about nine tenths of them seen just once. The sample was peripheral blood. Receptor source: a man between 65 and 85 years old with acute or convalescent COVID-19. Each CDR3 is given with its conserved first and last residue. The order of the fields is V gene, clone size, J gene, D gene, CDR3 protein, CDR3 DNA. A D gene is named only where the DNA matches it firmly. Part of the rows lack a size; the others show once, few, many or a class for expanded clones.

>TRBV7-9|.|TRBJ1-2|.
CASRAVGGYGYTF
TGTGCCAGCAGGGCGGTAGGGGGATATGGCTACACCTTC
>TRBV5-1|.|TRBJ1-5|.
CASSPAEGQPQHF
TGCGCCAGCAGCCCGGCGGAGGGTCAGCCCCAGCATTTT
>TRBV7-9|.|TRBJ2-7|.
CASTQYGAYEQYF
TGTGCCAGCACCCAATACGGAGCCTACGAGCAGTACTTC
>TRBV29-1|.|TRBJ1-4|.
CSVRLGSGEKLFF
TGCAGCGTTCGGTTGGGGTCGGGAGAAAAACTGTTTTTT
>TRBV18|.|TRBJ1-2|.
CASSPLAESYGYTF
TGTGCCAGCTCACCCCTGGCAGAAAGCTATGGCTACACCTTC
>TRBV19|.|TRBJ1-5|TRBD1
CASSTTGTSNQPQHF
TGTGCCAGTAGTACGACAGGGACGAGCAATCAGCCCCAGCATTTT
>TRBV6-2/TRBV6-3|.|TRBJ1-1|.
CASSYFAGRNTEAFF
TGTGCCAGCAGTTACTTCGCTGGCCGGAACACTGAAGCTTTCTTT
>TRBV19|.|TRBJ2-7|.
CASNLGVGPYEQYF
TGTGCCAGTAATTTGGGCGTTGGTCCCTACGAGCAGTACTTC
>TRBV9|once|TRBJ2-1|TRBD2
CASSVVTSGGLQFF
TGTGCCAGCAGCGTAGTGACTAGCGGGGGTCTGCAGTTCTTC
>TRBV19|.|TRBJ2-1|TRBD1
CASSSLGTAYNEQFF
TGTGCCAGTAGTTCCCTCGGGACAGCTTACAATGAGCAGTTCTTC
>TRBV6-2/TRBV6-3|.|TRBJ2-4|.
CASSSVGGLAKNIQYF
TGTGCCAGCAGCTCGGTGGGGGGTTTGGCCAAAAACATTCAGTACTTC
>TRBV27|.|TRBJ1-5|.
CASSYPMGPKHF
TGTGCCAGCAGTTATCCTATGGGGCCCAAGCATTTT
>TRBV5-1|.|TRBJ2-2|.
CASSSGSGGTGELFF
TGCGCCAGCAGCTCAGGATCTGGGGGGACCGGGGAGCTGTTTTTT
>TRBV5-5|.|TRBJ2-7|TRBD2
CASSSRASGGLSSYEQYF
TGTGCCAGCAGCTCTCGGGCTAGCGGGGGTCTCAGCTCCTACGAGCAGTACTTC
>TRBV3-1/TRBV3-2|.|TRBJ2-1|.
CASSFRVNEQFF
TGTGCCAGCAGCTTCAGGGTCAATGAGCAGTTCTTC
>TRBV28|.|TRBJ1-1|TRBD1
CASTHQGANTEAFF
TGTGCCAGCACCCACCAGGGGGCGAACACTGAAGCTTTCTTT
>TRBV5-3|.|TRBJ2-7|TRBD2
CARSSDSGTSAYYEQYF
TGTGCCAGAAGCTCCGACAGTGGGACTAGCGCCTACTACGAGCAGTACTTC
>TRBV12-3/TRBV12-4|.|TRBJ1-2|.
CASSHRQIHGYTF
TGTGCCAGCAGCCATCGACAGATTCATGGCTACACCTTC
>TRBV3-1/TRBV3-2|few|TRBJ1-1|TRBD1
CASSQAPGQGGNTEAFF
TGTGCCAGCAGCCAAGCCCCGGGACAGGGAGGGAACACTGAAGCTTTCTTT
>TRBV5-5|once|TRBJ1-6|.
CASSLVQGSGAYNSPLHF
TGTGCCAGCAGCTTGGTGCAGGGTAGCGGCGCCTATAATTCACCCCTCCACTTT
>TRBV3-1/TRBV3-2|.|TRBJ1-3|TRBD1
CASSHRRGTGNTIYF
TGTGCCAGCAGCCACCGCAGGGGGACGGGAAACACCATATATTTT
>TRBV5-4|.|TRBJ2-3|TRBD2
CASSVLAESTDTQYF
TGTGCCAGCAGCGTTCTAGCGGAGAGCACAGATACGCAGTATTTT
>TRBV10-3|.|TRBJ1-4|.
CAISWRQDNEKLFF
TGTGCCATCAGTTGGCGTCAGGATAATGAAAAACTGTTTTTT
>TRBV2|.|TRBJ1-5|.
CASMTDGDQPQHF
TGTGCCAGCATGACGGACGGGGATCAGCCCCAGCATTTT
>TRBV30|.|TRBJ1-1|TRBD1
CAWSKGAANTEAFF
TGTGCCTGGAGTAAGGGGGCTGCGAACACTGAAGCTTTCTTT
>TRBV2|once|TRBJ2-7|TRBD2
CASSELPGGYEQYF
TGTGCCAGCAGTGAGTTGCCGGGGGGATACGAGCAGTACTTC
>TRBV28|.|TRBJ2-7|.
CASSFGFKEEYF
TGTGCCAGCAGTTTCGGGTTCAAAGAGGAGTACTTC
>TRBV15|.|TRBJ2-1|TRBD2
CATSRITGVAGGLDEQFF
TGTGCCACCAGCAGAATTACAGGGGTAGCGGGAGGGCTGGATGAGCAGTTCTTC
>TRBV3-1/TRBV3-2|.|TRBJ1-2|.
CASSQVFAGSYGYTF
TGTGCCAGCAGCCAAGTATTCGCAGGGTCTTATGGCTACACCTTC
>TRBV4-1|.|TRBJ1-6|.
CASSQDGPGVGSPLHF
TGCGCCAGCAGCCAAGATGGCCCAGGGGTTGGGTCACCCCTCCACTTT
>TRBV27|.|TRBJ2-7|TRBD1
CASSFGTDYEQYF
TGTGCCAGCAGTTTCGGGACAGACTACGAGCAGTACTTC
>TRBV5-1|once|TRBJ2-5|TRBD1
CASSPNPQGAGETQYF
TGCGCCAGCAGCCCCAATCCACAGGGGGCGGGAGAGACCCAGTACTTC